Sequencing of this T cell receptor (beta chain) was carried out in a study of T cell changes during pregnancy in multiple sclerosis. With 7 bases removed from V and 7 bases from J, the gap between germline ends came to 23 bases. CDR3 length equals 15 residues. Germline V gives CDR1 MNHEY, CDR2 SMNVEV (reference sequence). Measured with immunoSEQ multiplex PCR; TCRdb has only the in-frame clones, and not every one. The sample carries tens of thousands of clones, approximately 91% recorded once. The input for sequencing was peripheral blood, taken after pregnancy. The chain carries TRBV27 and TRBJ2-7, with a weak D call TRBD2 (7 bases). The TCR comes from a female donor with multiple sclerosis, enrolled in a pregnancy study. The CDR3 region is CASKPGGAPGGEQYF. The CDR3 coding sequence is TGTGCCAGCAAACCTGGGGGGGCCCCGGGTGGTGAGCAGTACTTC.